This paragraph reports one T cell receptor beta chain. This sample was taken from a study of technical replicates of blood from a few donors. CDR1 is SGHRS and CDR2 is YFSETQ in the germline V gene. V lost 6 bases, J lost 0 bases, and 15 bases lay in between. The CDR3 spans 15 residues. The table came from immunoSEQ multiplex PCR; TCRdb's copy has only in-frame clones and leaves some out. The sample lists around 78,000 clones; 94% were seen once. Sequenced sample: T cells isolated from PBMCs. This sequence was found in a human donor in good health. The rearrangement links TRBV5-1 to TRBJ2-5; the D gene is possibly TRBD2 (6 bases). The CDR3 sequence: CASTVRGGDQETQYF. Here the CDR3 DNA reads TGCGCCAGCACCGTGCGTGGCGGGGACCAAGAGACCCAGTACTTC.